This TCR beta chain was sequenced during a study of T cells expressing NK-cell markers. On this clonotype itself: Its antigen is unknown.

From its re-call of the 5' RACE reads, TCRdb lists each CDR3 protein once, without DNA. Recorded for this sample: about 140,000 distinct CDR3 sequences. The study's findings and limits: Dominant NKG2C+ clonotype frequencies of roughly 1.0-7.0% of CD8+ T cells were measured in over 5 donors.

The sequencing input was blood T cells: a sorted CD56 or NKG2C T cell subset, CD4+ or CD8+ T cells, or bulk PBMC T cells (not recorded which). The TCR sequence derives from a man aged 18-30 years in good health.

The CDR3 protein is CASSLWGTGNQPQHF. This chain connects TRBV12-3 or TRBV12-4 to TRBJ1-5. The CDR3 is made up of 15 amino acids.